Each of the 26 T cell receptor beta chains below was sequenced from the same sample in a study of read filtering for tumor transcriptome and immune sequencing. The library was built from around 380 ng RNA with molecular barcoded adaptors for alpha/delta and beta/gamma chains. TCRdb re-called the reads with MiXCR, one entry per CDR3 protein. Counted here are over 25,000 distinct CDR3 sequences, approximately 15% occurring once; the ten biggest clones make up over 35%. Input material: a population of CD138-negative cells sorted from bone marrow. The source of these receptors is a donor at least 40 years old with multiple myeloma.

This clonotype was picked up many times. This chain links TRBV6-9 with TRBJ1-5; D unresolved. Trimming left V 7 bases short and J 10 bases short, with 8 bases between. The CDR3 covers 10 residues. The germline V gene has CDR1 MNHGY and CDR2 SVAAGI. The CDR3 is CASKISPQHF. DNA for the CDR3: TGTGCCAGCAAGATCAGCCCCCAGCATTTT.

This clonotype was counted many times. The J gene is TRBJ2-7, the V gene TRBV27; D is possibly TRBD2 (5 bases). CDR1 and CDR2 (germline): MNHEY, SMNVEV (reference sequence). V lost 7 bases and J lost 4, with 17 bases in between. The CDR3 runs to 14 residues. The CDR3 nucleotides are TGTGCCAGCAATCCGGGGATCACAAAGTACGAGCAGTACTTC. This encodes CASNPGITKYEQYF.

This clonotype showed up many times. The chain has TRBV29-1 and TRBJ1-1; D remains unclear. V was pared by 7 bases and J by 7 bases, with 16 bases between. The CDR3 consists of 12 residues. Germline V gene data show CDR1 as SQVTM and CDR2 as ANQGSEA. The CDR3 region is CSAGEVFGEAFF. The CDR3 DNA is TGCAGCGCCGGCGAGGTTTTTGGTGAAGCTTTCTTT. The entire variable domain, with the rest obtained from reference TRBV29-1 and TRBJ1-1, is as follows: SAVISQKPSRDICQRGTSLTIQCQVDSQVTMMFWYRQQPGQSLTLIATANQGSEATYESGFVIDKFPISRPNLTFSTLTVSNMSPEDSSIYLCSAGEVFGEAFFGQGTRLTVV.

This rearrangement joins TRBV29-1 to TRBJ1-5; no reliable D call. CDR1 is SQVTM, CDR2 ANQGSEA, per germline. Trimming removed 7 bases at V and 6 bases at J, with 22 bases between. This CDR3 has 15 residues. This CDR3 is CSAPKAHSCSQPQHF. CDR3 nucleotides: TGCAGCGCCCCCAAGGCACACAGCTGCAGTCAGCCCCAGCATTTT.

This clonotype has ten or more counts. J is TRBJ2-1 and V is TRBV5-1, with TRBD2 matching 12 bases. The germline V gene has CDR1 SGHRS and CDR2 YFSETQ. The CDR3 extends over 15 amino acids. The ends lost 4 bases at V and 7 bases at J; junction bases unmatched: 6. As DNA, the CDR3 is TGCGCCAGCAGCCCGCTAGCGGGAGGGCCGAATGAGCAGTTCTTC. Amino acid sequence: CASSPLAGGPNEQFF.

In this sample, this clonotype turned up many times. V and J are TRBV12-3 or TRBV12-4 and TRBJ1-3; 7 bases line up with TRBD1. V was clipped by 2 bases and J by 0 bases; unmatched bases: 1. The length of the CDR3 is 15 residues. CDR3 region: CASSLTGASGNTIYF. The CDR3 nucleotides read TGTGCCAGCAGTTTAACAGGGGCCTCTGGAAACACCATATATTTT.

The chain has TRBV18 and TRBJ2-7; TRBD2 might be the D (5 bases). Per germline, CDR1 KGHSH and CDR2 LQKENI. V lost 2 bases, J lost 3 bases, and 8 bases lay in between. CDR3 length: 13 amino acids. The CDR3 here is CASSPFGDYEQYF. The CDR3, as DNA: TGTGCCAGCTCACCATTCGGGGACTACGAGCAGTACTTC.

This clonotype was seen a handful of times. A read error may explain this, as a much larger clone is one base away. V gene TRBV4-2 combines with J gene TRBJ2-5; 11 bases line up with TRBD2. V dropped 1 base and J dropped 5; count of bases not matched to a gene: 6. The CDR3 covers 16 residues. Germline V gene lookup returns CDR1 LGHNA and CDR2 YNFKEQ. CDR3 sequence reads: CASSQGIRTSGETQYF. CDR3 coding DNA: TGTGCCAGCAGCCAAGGGATCCGGACTAGCGGGGAGACCCAGTACTTC.

Turning to this clonotype: One junction end disagrees with the germline gene, perhaps due to a read error. The CDR3 loop reads CASSPLRRNEKFF. The CDR3 DNA reads as TGCGCCAGCAGCCCACTCAGGCGGAATGAGAAGTTCTTC. The V gene is TRBV4-1, the J gene TRBJ2-1; the D is unclear. The CDR3 covers 13 residues. Germline V CDR1 and CDR2: MGHRA, YSYEKL.

This clonotype was observed many times. Sequence at one end of the junction differs from germline and may be a read error. The V and J genes are TRBV6-6 and TRBJ2-7; 13 bases align to TRBD2. There are 14 residues in the CDR3. In germline, CDR1 is MNHNY, CDR2 SVGAGI (reference sequence). CDR3 protein: CVSAWTSGSHEQYF. Here the CDR3 DNA reads TGTGTCAGCGCCTGGACTAGCGGGAGCCACGAGCAGTACTTC.

This clonotype was observed at least ten times. The chain has TRBV7-9 and TRBJ2-1; D remains ambiguous. The CDR3 has 12 residues. The V end lost 1 base, the J end lost 7 bases, and 5 bases lay between the germline ends. The germline gives CDR1 SEHNR, CDR2 FQNEAQ (reference sequence). CDR3 nucleotides: TGTGCCAGCAGCTTAGTGGTGAATGAGCAGTTCTTC. Translating gives CASSLVVNEQFF.

Comment on this clonotype: Likely a read error: the CDR3 ends without its conserved phenylalanine or tryptophan. It is unclear where the CDR3 begins or ends on the DNA, so no DNA is shown, and the CDR3 is as TCRdb lists it. The CDR3 reads CASSIGGREQSL. The chain has TRBV11-3 and TRBJ2-1; TRBD1 is the table's D call, not checked against the DNA. The CDR3 is 12 residues long, ends included. The germline V gene encodes CDR1 SGHNT and CDR2 YENEEA.

The chain joins TRBV25-1 to TRBJ1-6, with D possibly being TRBD1 (5 bases). CDR1 MGHDK and CDR2 SYGVNS come from the germline V gene. This CDR3 region has 12 residues. Trimming pared 9 bases from V and 9 bases from J, leaving 12 bases between. This chain's CDR3 is CASWGFGSPLHF. The DNA of the CDR3 is TGTGCCAGTTGGGGGTTCGGTTCACCCCTCCACTTT.

This clonotype was counted ten times or more. The J gene is TRBJ2-2, the V gene TRBV11-3; maybe TRBD2 (6 bases). Germline V gives CDR1 SGHNT, CDR2 YENEEA. Trimming took off 3 bases at V and 0 bases at J, with 11 bases between the two ends. This CDR3 comprises 16 residues. The CDR3 protein is CASSFGGVTNTGELFF. In nucleotides, the CDR3 is TGTGCCAGCAGCTTCGGGGGAGTCACGAACACCGGGGAGCTGTTTTTT.

This clonotype has only a few counts. A much more abundant neighbour one base away suggests this may be a read error. The final CDR3 position lacks the conserved phenylalanine or tryptophan, pointing to a likely read error. V usage is TRBV7-2 and J usage is TRBJ1-2, with 7 bases matching TRBD1. The CDR3 runs to 13 residues. The V gene's germline CDR1 is SGHTA and CDR2 FQGNSA. V lost 5 bases and J lost 4; bases outside the gene matches: 4. Written as DNA, the CDR3 is TGTGCCAGCAGCCCGGACAGGCTCTATGGCTACACCCTC. Its translation: CASSPDRLYGYTL.

As to this clonotype: One base away lies a much larger clone, so this may be a sequencing read error. J is TRBJ1-1 and V is TRBV12-3 or TRBV12-4; possibly TRBD1 for D (6 bases). CDR3 length: 13 residues. V gave up 7 bases and J gave up 7 bases, with 16 bases separating them. CDR3 nucleotide sequence: TGTGCCAGCAACCCAGCGGGGACAAATGAAGCTTTCTTT. This gives the protein CASNPAGTNEAFF.

In this sample, this clonotype turned up many times. J is TRBJ2-7 and V is TRBV27; possibly TRBD1 for D (5 bases). The germline V and J ends were trimmed by 2 bases and 2 bases, with 10 bases remaining between them. CDR1 MNHEY and CDR2 SMNVEV come from the germline V gene (reference sequence). This CDR3 comprises 14 residues. The CDR3 sequence is CASSLQGSTYEQYF. In nucleotides, the CDR3 is TGTGCCAGCAGTTTACAGGGCAGCACCTACGAGCAGTACTTC.

This clonotype showed up many times. This chain connects TRBV12-3 or TRBV12-4 to TRBJ2-1, with 11 positions matching TRBD2. Germline trimming cut 5 bases from V and 7 bases from J; bases unmatched to any gene: 7. CDR3 length equals 15 residues. The CDR3 here is CASSPTSGSVNEQFF. The CDR3 bases are TGTGCCAGCAGTCCAACTAGCGGGAGTGTAAATGAGCAGTTCTTC.

This clonotype has a count of ten or more. The chain links TRBV29-1 to TRBJ1-1; D possibly corresponds to TRBD1 (5 bases). The CDR3 totals 12 residues. The germline V gene has CDR1 SQVTM and CDR2 ANQGSEA. Trimming stripped 4 bases from V and 5 bases from J, with 11 bases between. The CDR3 loop is CSVVQGGTEAFF. The DNA for the CDR3 is TGCAGCGTTGTTCAGGGTGGGACTGAAGCTTTCTTT.

This clonotype occurred a few times. A much larger clone lies one base from this, so it may be a read error. The CDR3 region has the DNA TGTGCCAGCAGGGGGGACAGGCTGGGGGGGCCCCTCCACTTT. It codes for CASRGDRLGGPLHF. This chain uses TRBV6-5 with TRBJ1-6; TRBD1 agrees at 8 bases. Germline CDR1 MNHEY, CDR2 SVGAGI. The CDR3 is 14 residues long. The V segment lost 6 bases and the J segment 13 bases; nucleotides outside the gene matches: 11.

This clonotype was observed many times. The rearrangement links TRBV19 to TRBJ1-1; D not resolved. The CDR3 is 15 residues long. Germline V gene lookup returns CDR1 LNHDA and CDR2 SQIVND (reference sequence). V gave up 1 base and J gave up 4 bases, with 13 bases separating them. CDR3 DNA: TGTGCCAGTAGTATAGGCAGCGCAGGCGGCACTGAAGCTTTCTTT. This encodes CASSIGSAGGTEAFF.

Comments on this clonotype: This may come from a read error, since a much larger clone is one base off. The chain uses TRBV5-1 and TRBJ2-5; D is perhaps TRBD1 (6 bases). The CDR3 is 16 amino acids. CDR1 and CDR2 from the germline V gene are SGHRS and YFSETQ. V was clipped by 0 bases and J by 1 base, with 13 bases between them. The CDR3 sequence is CASSLDGGGSQETQYF. As DNA, the CDR3 is TGCGCCAGCAGCTTGGATGGGGGCGGTTCCCAAGAGACCCAGTACTTC.

As to this clonotype: A much larger clone differs from this one at a single base, so this may be a read error. It is likely a read error, because the conserved phenylalanine at the end of the CDR3 is missing. The chain carries TRBV6-6 and TRBJ1-1; 9 bases match TRBD1. Germline values: CDR1 MNHNY, CDR2 SVGAGI (reference sequence). Losses at the gene ends were 4 bases for V and 4 bases for J; bases not matched to a gene: 10. This CDR3 has 16 residues. CDR3 DNA: TGTGCCAGCAGTTTCCCCGGGACAGGGCGAGGCACTGAAGCTTTCCTT. The encoded protein is CASSFPGTGRGTEAFL.

This clonotype was seen ten or more times. CDR3 bases: TGCGCCAGCAGCCAAGCCCAGGGATGGTACGAGCAGTACTTC. Protein: CASSQAQGWYEQYF. The rearrangement joins TRBV4-1 to TRBJ2-7; possibly TRBD1 for D (5 bases). CDR1 MGHRA and CDR2 YSYEKL come from the germline V gene. V lost 1 base, J lost 4 bases, and 11 bases lay in between. The CDR3 is made up of 14 amino acids.

The sample holds many counts of this clonotype. The J gene is TRBJ2-7, the V gene TRBV11-2; TRBD2 agrees at 13 bases. The CDR3 spans 14 residues. The germline V gene has CDR1 SGHAT and CDR2 FQNNGV. With V trimmed by 5 bases and J by 4 bases, 2 bases remained unmatched. In DNA, the CDR3 is TGTGCCAGCAGCGAGACTAGCGGGGGGTACGAGCAGTACTTC. Its protein is CASSETSGGYEQYF.

This clonotype has ten or more counts. The gene calls are TRBV27 and TRBJ2-6; no reliable D call. Trimming pared 5 bases from V and 0 bases from J, leaving 14 bases between. CDR3 length equals 17 residues. CDR1 is MNHEY, CDR2 SMNVEV, per germline (reference sequence). CDR3 protein: CASSRVLRSSGANVLTF. The DNA for the CDR3 is TGTGCCAGCAGTCGAGTATTGAGAAGCTCTGGGGCCAACGTCCTGACTTTC.